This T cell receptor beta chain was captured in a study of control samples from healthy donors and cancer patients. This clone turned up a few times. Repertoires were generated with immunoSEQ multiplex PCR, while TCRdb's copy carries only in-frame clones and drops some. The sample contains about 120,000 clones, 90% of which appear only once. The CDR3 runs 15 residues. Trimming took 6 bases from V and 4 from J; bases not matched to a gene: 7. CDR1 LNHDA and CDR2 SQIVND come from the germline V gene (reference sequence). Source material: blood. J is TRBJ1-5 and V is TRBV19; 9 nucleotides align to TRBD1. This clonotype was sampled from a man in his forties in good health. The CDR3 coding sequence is TGTGCCAGTAGAACGGACAGGGGCCTTAATCAGCCCCAGCATTTT. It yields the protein CASRTDRGLNQPQHF. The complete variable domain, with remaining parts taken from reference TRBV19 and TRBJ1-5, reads DGGITQSPKYLFRKEGQNVTLSCEQNLNHDAMYWYRQDPGQGLRLIYYSQIVNDFQKGDIAEGYSVSREKKESFPLTVTSAQKNPTAFYLCASRTDRGLNQPQHFGDGTRLSIL.